This is a list of T cell receptor beta chains from one sample in a study of blood T cell repertoires in COVID-19. The assay was immunoSEQ multiplex PCR, and TCRdb's table has in-frame clones only and misses some. In the table there are about 70,000 clones, under 95% of which are singletons. Sequenced sample: peripheral blood. The receptors were gathered from a human donor in a cohort sampled during active COVID-19. CDR3s include the opening cysteine and the closing phenylalanine or tryptophan. D genes are given only for firm matches. Clone size appears in some rows only: once, few, many, or a class for an expanded clone.

>-|TRBV29-1|TRBD1|TRBJ2-7
TGCAGCGTTGAGCACAGGGGAACCTACGAGCAGTACTTC
CSVEHRGTYEQYF
>-|TRBV24-1|TRBD1|TRBJ2-7
TGTGCCACCAGTGACTCCACAGGGGACGAGCAGTACTTC
CATSDSTGDEQYF
>-|TRBV7-9|-|TRBJ1-1
TGTGCCAGCGGAAGGGGGAACACTGAAGCTTTCTTT
CASGRGNTEAFF
>-|TRBV27|-|TRBJ1-6
TGTGCCAGCAGTTTATCCCTCACGGCGGGAAATTCACCCCTCCACTTT
CASSLSLTAGNSPLHF
>-|TRBV5-6|TRBD2|TRBJ2-7
TGTGCCAGCAGCCCAGGACTAGGTCCCTACGAGCAGTACTTC
CASSPGLGPYEQYF
>-|TRBV2|-|TRBJ1-1
TGTGCCAGCAGCGCGGGGGGGAACACTGAAGCTTTCTTT
CASSAGGNTEAFF
>-|TRBV27|-|TRBJ2-7
TGTGCCAGCACCCTCAGTGGGGGGAACGCCTACGAGCAGTACTTC
CASTLSGGNAYEQYF
>-|TRBV29-1|TRBD2|TRBJ2-7
TGCAGCGTTTGTACTAGCGGGGGCTACGAGCAGTACTTC
CSVCTSGGYEQYF
>once|TRBV28|TRBD1|TRBJ2-5
TGTGCCAGCAGCCGTACAGGGGTTAGGCTCGAGACCCAGTACTTC
CASSRTGVRLETQYF
>-|TRBV11-2|TRBD1|TRBJ1-2
TGTGCCAGCAGCTTTACAGGGGAGGGCTACACCTTC
CASSFTGEGYTF
>-|TRBV27|TRBD2|TRBJ2-7
TGTGCCAGCAGTTTGGGGACTAGTAGTTTTTACGAGCAGTACTTC
CASSLGTSSFYEQYF
>once|TRBV30|-|TRBJ1-5
TGTGCCTGGAGGGCAGGCGTCAATCAGCCCCAGCATTTT
CAWRAGVNQPQHF
>-|TRBV30|-|TRBJ1-4
TGTGCCTGGAGTGTACCGGGGGGGTATAATGAAAAACTGTTTTTT
CAWSVPGGYNEKLFF
>-|TRBV10-3|-|TRBJ2-7
TGTGCCATCAGTGAGAGACACTCCTACGAGCAGTACTTC
CAISERHSYEQYF
>once|TRBV4-3|-|TRBJ1-5
TGCGCCAGCAGCCAAGACGGCAGGGTCGGTCAGCCCCAGCATTTT
CASSQDGRVGQPQHF
>-|TRBV9|TRBD1|TRBJ1-6
TGTGCCAGCAGCGCGGGACAGGGATTACCCCTCCACTTT
CASSAGQGLPLHF
>-|TRBV6-1|-|TRBJ2-7
TGTGCCAGCAGTGAAGGGGCGTGGGAGCAGTACTTC
CASSEGAWEQYF
>-|TRBV10-2|-|TRBJ2-7
TGCGCCAGCAGCGTCGGGACCTACGAGCAGTACTTC
CASSVGTYEQYF
>-|TRBV7-8|-|TRBJ1-1
TGTGCCAGCAGCTCCTGGACAGTCGACACTGAAGCTTTCTTT
CASSSWTVDTEAFF
>-|TRBV6-5|TRBD1|TRBJ1-1
TGTGCCAGCAGTTCAGTCCCGGGACAGGGGGCCGGTGAAGCTTTCTTT
CASSSVPGQGAGEAFF
>-|TRBV7-6|TRBD2|TRBJ2-7
TGTGCCAGCAGCCAATATTCCGGGACTAGCGGGGGGTACGAGCAGTACTTC
CASSQYSGTSGGYEQYF
>-|TRBV28|TRBD1|TRBJ1-3
TGTGCCAGCAGTTTGACAGGGTCAGCTTCTGGAAACACCATATATTTT
CASSLTGSASGNTIYF
>-|TRBV27|TRBD1|TRBJ1-2
TGTGCCAGCAGTCCCGGACAGGCGTTGGGCTACACCTTC
CASSPGQALGYTF
>-|TRBV4-3|-|TRBJ1-1
TGCGCCAGCAGCCAAGATACGGGGGGAAGAACTGAAGCTTTCTTT
CASSQDTGGRTEAFF
>-|TRBV11-2|-|TRBJ1-1
TGTGCCAGCAGCCCGTGGTCAGGGCCTGTCCCGAACACTGAAGCTTTCTTT
CASSPWSGPVPNTEAFF
>-|TRBV21-1|-|TRBJ1-5
TGTGCCAGCAGTAAAATAACAGGGAGCGATCAGCCCCAGCATTTT
CASSKITGSDQPQHF
>few|TRBV28|-|TRBJ1-5
TGTGCCAGCAGTTCACACAGGGTTAGCAATCAGCCCCAGCATTTT
CASSSHRVSNQPQHF
>-|TRBV5-1|TRBD1|TRBJ1-5
TGCGCCAGCAGCCCAGGGGGCGCGGGAAATCAGCCCCAGCATTTT
CASSPGGAGNQPQHF
>-|TRBV11-2|-|TRBJ2-7
TGTGCCAGCAGCTTAGCTCTCACAGGGAAGGGGTACTTC
CASSLALTGKGYF
>-|TRBV7-8|-|TRBJ1-2
TGTGCCAGCAGCTTAGCCTACAGGGCCTATGGCTACACCTTC
CASSLAYRAYGYTF
>-|TRBV5-4|TRBD1|TRBJ1-2
TGTGCCAGCAGCTTGGATGGTAGCCGGGACAGGGGCCGCTATGGCTACACCTTC
CASSLDGSRDRGRYGYTF
>few|TRBV19|TRBD1|TRBJ1-5
TGTGCCAGTAGCCTGTCAGGGGGTCAGCCCCAGCATTTT
CASSLSGGQPQHF
>-|TRBV24-1|-|TRBJ2-6
TGTGCCACCAGTGCCCCTCCAGGGGGGTCTGGGGCCAACGTCCTGACTTTC
CATSAPPGGSGANVLTF
>-|TRBV5-1|TRBD1|TRBJ1-1
TGCGCCAGCAGCGGCTCATCAGGGGGCATCGATATGAACACTGAAGCTTTCTTT
CASSGSSGGIDMNTEAFF
>-|TRBV7-6|-|TRBJ2-7
TGTGCCAGCAGCTTAGCCAGGGCCGGACCTCACGAGCAGTACTTC
CASSLARAGPHEQYF
>-|TRBV5-6|-|TRBJ1-1
TGTGCCAGCAGCCCGCTAGGGGGGAACACTGAAGCTTTCTTT
CASSPLGGNTEAFF
>-|TRBV27|TRBD1|TRBJ1-1
TGTGCCAGCAGTCCGGGACAGGGTGTAGCTTTCTTT
CASSPGQGVAFF
>-|TRBV27|TRBD1|TRBJ1-2
TGTGCCAGCAAGAGACAGGGGTATGGCTACACCTTC
CASKRQGYGYTF